One sample yielded the 28 T cell receptor beta chains listed below, sequenced in a study of cytomegalovirus exposure and HLA in healthy donors. PCR involved 60 Vbeta and 13 Jbeta primers. Some clones are missing from TCRdb's copy, which holds only in-frame ones; the method was immunoSEQ multiplex PCR. Seen here are 190,000 or so clones, around 86% observed once, and the top ten hold around 1.5%. Sequenced sample: PBMCs. These receptors all stem from a man aged 45-60 years in good health and CMV-seronegative.

For the CDR3, the DNA is TGTGCCAGCAGTCCCCGCCCAGGGGAGTACGAGCAGTACTTC. It is translated as CASSPRPGEYEQYF. The chain carries TRBV7-2 and TRBJ2-7; a possible D gene is TRBD1 (6 bases). Trimming took off 6 bases at V and 4 bases at J, with 16 bases between the two ends. There are 14 residues in the CDR3. CDR1 is SGHTA, CDR2 FQGNSA, per germline.

V and J are TRBV6-5 and TRBJ1-2; no clear D gene. The CDR3 has 15 amino acids. Germline CDR1 and CDR2: MNHEY and SVGAGI. Trimming took off 0 bases at V and 1 base at J, with 9 bases between the two ends. CDR3 in amino acids: CASSYSHRINYGYTF. CDR3 nucleotide sequence: TGTGCCAGCAGTTACTCGCACAGAATTAACTATGGCTACACCTTC.

The chain couples TRBV5-4 to TRBJ1-6, with 9 bases lining up with TRBD1. Germline CDR1 SGHNT, CDR2 YYREEE (reference sequence). This CDR3 comprises 15 residues. Unmatched junction bases numbered 6, after V lost 3 bases and J lost 8 bases. Written as DNA, the CDR3 is TGTGCCAGCAGCTCACGGGACAGGGTGCATTCACCCCTCCACTTT. It specifies CASSSRDRVHSPLHF.

The chain recombines TRBV7-9 with TRBJ1-3; 7 nucleotides line up with TRBD1. J lost 0 bases, V lost 4 bases, and 6 bases had no gene match. CDR1 SEHNR and CDR2 FQNEAQ come from the germline V gene (reference sequence). This CDR3 contains 16 residues. The CDR3 loop is CASSSRTGSSGNTIYF. CDR3 coding DNA: TGTGCCAGCAGCTCAAGGACAGGAAGCTCTGGAAACACCATATATTTT.

The V gene is TRBV5-1, the J gene TRBJ2-2, with D hard to call. Trimming took 0 bases from V and 1 from J, leaving 13 bases between them. Germline V gene sequence: CDR1 SGHRS, CDR2 YFSETQ. This CDR3 is 17 amino acids long. CDR3 amino acids: CASSLGQIPMNTGELFF. DNA for the CDR3: TGCGCCAGCAGCTTGGGGCAGATCCCCATGAACACCGGGGAGCTGTTTTTT.

V gene TRBV21-1 combines with J gene TRBJ2-7; the D call in the table, TRBD1, was not verified against the DNA. TRBV21-1 is given as a pseudogene. The CDR3 is 14 residues long. The DNA for the CDR3 is TGTGCCAGAACAGGACAGGGGATTTCCTACGAGCAGTACTTC. Encoded protein: CARTGQGISYEQYF.

This clone occurred a few times. The gene calls are TRBV5-4 and TRBJ1-4; 8 positions agree with TRBD1. Germline V gives CDR1 SGHNT, CDR2 YYREEE (reference sequence). The CDR3 has 15 amino acids. After removal of 4 bases from V and 6 bases from J, the junction contained 8 bases not matched to a gene. CDR3 loop: CASSTQGALDEKLFF. Written as DNA, the CDR3 is TGTGCCAGCAGCACCCAGGGGGCTCTGGATGAAAAACTGTTTTTT. Combining the CDR3 with reference TRBV5-4 and TRBJ1-4 gives the whole variable domain ETGVTQSPTHLIKTRGQQVTLRCSSQSGHNTVSWYQQALGQGPQFIFQYYREEENGRGNFPPRFSGLQFPNYSSELNVNALELDDSALYLCASSTQGALDEKLFFGSGTQLSVL.

This clone was recorded a few times. This chain joins TRBV7-2 and TRBJ1-1, with D unclear. CDR1 is SGHTA, CDR2 FQGNSA, per germline. Trimming took 5 bases from V and 1 from J, leaving 8 bases between them. The CDR3 spans 13 residues. The CDR3, as DNA: TGTGCCAGCAGCCGTTTGTGGAACACTGAAGCTTTCTTT. Translating gives CASSRLWNTEAFF.

This clone has a single count. This chain uses TRBV7-2 with TRBJ2-7; 10 bases line up with TRBD2. The CDR3 is 16 residues long. V shed 5 bases and J 3 bases; nucleotides not matched to a gene: 10. Germline CDR1 SGHTA, CDR2 FQGNSA. The CDR3 loop is CASSPTGTSVFYEQYF. In nucleotides, the CDR3 is TGTGCCAGCAGCCCTACCGGGACTAGCGTTTTCTACGAGCAGTACTTC. The variable domain in full, with the rest retrieved from reference TRBV7-2 and TRBJ2-7, is GAGVSQSPSNKVTEKGKDVELRCDPISGHTALYWYRQSLGQGLEFLIYFQGNSAPDKSGLPSDRFSAERTGGSVSTLTIQRTQQEDSAVYLCASSPTGTSVFYEQYFGPGTRLTVT.

This clone has a handful of counts. The chain carries TRBV29-1 and TRBJ2-7; a possible D gene is TRBD1 (6 bases). Between the trimmed V and J ends, which lost 7 bases and 3 bases, there was a span of 16 bases. The CDR3 contains 13 residues. Per germline, CDR1 SQVTM and CDR2 ANQGSEA. CDR3 in DNA: TGCAGCGCTGTGGACAGAGAATTCTACGAGCAGTACTTC. Its protein product is CSAVDREFYEQYF.

This rearrangement joins TRBV7-2 to TRBJ2-1, with TRBD2 matching over 9 bases. CDR1 is SGHTA, CDR2 FQGNSA, per germline. This CDR3 contains 16 residues. The ends lost 7 bases at V and 9 bases at J; junction bases unmatched: 16. The CDR3 here is CASNAGGGGAYPEQFF. The DNA for the CDR3 is TGTGCCAGCAACGCAGGCGGCGGGGGGGCTTACCCTGAGCAGTTCTTC.

The V and J genes are TRBV7-2 and TRBJ2-3; a possible D gene is TRBD1 (6 bases). V lost 5 bases and J lost 4, with 13 bases in between. This CDR3 comprises 14 residues. CDR1 SGHTA and CDR2 FQGNSA come from the germline V gene. CDR3 bases: TGTGCCAGCAGCCCACAGGGCTCAGCAGATACGCAGTATTTT. It specifies CASSPQGSADTQYF.

The chain joins TRBV11-2 to TRBJ1-1; D not resolved. The CDR3 has 12 amino acids. Germline V gene data show CDR1 as SGHAT and CDR2 as FQNNGV. The V end was cut by 6 bases, the J end by 4 bases, with 9 bases between. The CDR3 here is CASSVTSTEAFF. As DNA, the CDR3 is TGTGCCAGCAGTGTCACCAGCACTGAAGCTTTCTTT.

V and J are TRBV7-8 and TRBJ1-5; perhaps TRBD1 as D (5 bases). Trimming removed 6 bases from V and 5 bases from J, with 17 bases in between. Germline V gene lookup returns CDR1 SGHVS and CDR2 FQNEAQ. The CDR3 consists of 15 residues. The CDR3 region has the DNA TGTGCCAGCAGAATAGCGGGGGGGTTGGATCAGCCCCAGCATTTT. Amino acid sequence: CASRIAGGLDQPQHF. The complete variable domain, with remaining parts taken from reference TRBV7-8 and TRBJ1-5, reads GAGVSQSPRYKVAKRGQDVALRCDPISGHVSLFWYQQALGQGPEFLTYFQNEAQLDKSGLPSDRFFAERPEGSVSTLKIQRTQQEDSAVYLCASRIAGGLDQPQHFGDGTRLSIL.

This chain links TRBV11-2 with TRBJ1-2; D is uncertain. With 1 base removed from V and 2 bases from J, the gap between germline ends came to 2 bases. Germline V gene sequence: CDR1 SGHAT, CDR2 FQNNGV. This CDR3 contains 12 residues. The CDR3 region is CASSLVNYGYTF. CDR3 DNA: TGTGCCAGCAGCTTAGTAAACTATGGCTACACCTTC.

The chain links TRBV2 to TRBJ2-5; D not resolved. V shed 8 bases and J shed 13 bases, with 14 bases lying between them. CDR3 length equals 10 residues. Germline V gives CDR1 SNHLY, CDR2 FYNNEI. CDR3 DNA: TGTGCCAGCGGATACAGCCCCCCGTACTTC. Its protein is CASGYSPPYF. The full variable domain, in which reference TRBV2 and TRBJ2-5 provide the parts outside the CDR3, is EPEVTQTPSHQVTQMGQEVILRCVPISNHLYFYWYRQILGQKVEFLVSFYNNEISEKSEIFDDQFSVERPDGSNFTLKIRSTKLEDSAMYFCASGYSPPYFGPGTRLLVL.

The chain combines TRBV2 with TRBJ2-7; weak D call: TRBD2 (6 bases). Trimming took off 4 bases at V and 6 bases at J, with 16 bases between the two ends. Germline V gene data show CDR1 as SNHLY and CDR2 as FYNNEI. This CDR3 contains 14 residues. The CDR3 DNA follows: TGTGCCAGCAGTGTTCAGCTGCCCGGGGGCGAGCAGTACTTC. The encoded protein is CASSVQLPGGEQYF.

The genes are TRBV7-2 and TRBJ2-7, with a tentative D call TRBD2 (5 bases). CDR3 length: 14 amino acids. Looked up from germline, CDR1 is SGHTA and CDR2 is FQGNSA. V lost 1 base and J 3 bases, leaving 10 bases between the germline ends. The CDR3, as DNA: TGTGCCAGCAGCTTAGGAGGGTCTGGCTACGAGCAGTACTTC. This encodes CASSLGGSGYEQYF.

The rearrangement uses TRBV5-1 and TRBJ1-1, with TRBD1 as a possible D gene (5 bases). V gave up 1 base and J gave up 10 bases, with 17 bases separating them. CDR3 size: 14 residues. The germline V gene has CDR1 SGHRS and CDR2 YFSETQ. This CDR3 reads CASSLIRAGAGAFF. The DNA of the CDR3 is TGCGCCAGCAGCTTGATTAGGGCTGGGGCAGGAGCTTTCTTT.

V is TRBV5-1 and J is TRBJ2-3, with TRBD1 identical over 10 bases. Per germline, CDR1 SGHRS and CDR2 YFSETQ. The J segment lost 6 bases and the V segment lost 7 bases, leaving 11 bases of the junction unmatched. CDR3 length: 15 residues. The DNA for the CDR3 is TGCGCCAGCGCTTCCAGAGGGACAGGGGAGGATACGCAGTATTTT. This encodes CASASRGTGEDTQYF.

This chain links TRBV6-5 with TRBJ2-5; tentatively, D is TRBD1 (6 bases). The CDR3 covers 14 residues. Germline CDR1 MNHEY, CDR2 SVGAGI. The V gene lost 6 bases and the J gene lost 5 bases, with 16 bases spanning the gap. CDR3 nucleotide sequence: TGTGCCAGCAGCCGACAGGTCACGCGGGAGACCCAGTACTTC. This translates into CASSRQVTRETQYF.

V usage is TRBV30 and J usage is TRBJ2-7; D ambiguous. From germline, CDR1 is GTSNPN and CDR2 SVGIG (reference sequence). The CDR3 length is 13 residues. V gave up 5 bases and J gave up 1 base, with 12 bases separating them. CDR3: CAWAPSRSYEQYF. The CDR3 nucleotides are TGTGCCTGGGCCCCCTCTCGGTCCTACGAGCAGTACTTC.

This chain links TRBV18 with TRBJ1-4; 8 bases are shared with TRBD1. This CDR3 spans 14 amino acids. Trimming at V came to 4 bases and at J to 6 bases, leaving 4 bases not matched to a gene. Looked up from germline, CDR1 is KGHSH and CDR2 is LQKENI. For the CDR3, the DNA is TGTGCCAGCTCACTACAGGGGGAGGATGAAAAACTGTTTTTT. Protein product: CASSLQGEDEKLFF.

This chain connects TRBV7-9 to TRBJ1-5; D is undetermined. CDR3 length equals 15 residues. Germline V gene data show CDR1 as SEHNR and CDR2 as FQNEAQ (reference sequence). Trimming pared 1 base from V and 6 bases from J, leaving 13 bases between. CDR3 nucleotide sequence: TGTGCCAGCAGCTTAGGAGGGCCGGTCGGTCAGCCCCAGCATTTT. It translates to CASSLGGPVGQPQHF. The full variable domain, completed using reference TRBV7-9 and TRBJ1-5, is DTGVSQNPRHKITKRGQNVTFRCDPISEHNRLYWYRQTLGQGPEFLTYFQNEAQLEKSRLLSDRFSAERPKGSFSTLEIQRTEQGDSAMYLCASSLGGPVGQPQHFGDGTRLSIL.

This CDR3 reads CASSLQGNLNTGELFF. The CDR3, as DNA: TGTGCCAGCAGCCTTCAGGGAAACCTCAACACCGGGGAGCTGTTTTTT. The rearrangement uses TRBV7-2 and TRBJ2-2; D perhaps matches TRBD1 (5 bases). CDR3 length: 16 amino acids. Trimming shortened V by 5 bases and J by 2 bases, and 15 bases separated the two germline ends. The germline CDR1 and CDR2 sequences are SGHTA and FQGNSA.

Only one count was recorded for this clone. The chain employs TRBV5-4 and TRBJ1-6; possibly TRBD1 for D (5 bases). The V end lost 3 bases, the J end lost 6 bases, and 13 bases lay between the germline ends. Germline lookup yields CDR1 SGHNT and CDR2 YYREEE (reference sequence). The CDR3 length is 15 residues. The CDR3 here is CASSSWNRLNSPLHF. The DNA for the CDR3 is TGTGCCAGCAGCTCCTGGAACAGGCTTAATTCACCCCTCCACTTT. The full variable domain, its missing parts supplied by reference TRBV5-4 and TRBJ1-6, is ETGVTQSPTHLIKTRGQQVTLRCSSQSGHNTVSWYQQALGQGPQFIFQYYREEENGRGNFPPRFSGLQFPNYSSELNVNALELDDSALYLCASSSWNRLNSPLHFGNGTRLTVT.

Written as DNA, the CDR3 is TGTGCCAGCACGGCGAGTAGCGGATCCACAGATACGCAGTATTTT. This codes for CASTASSGSTDTQYF. The chain is built from TRBV6-5 and TRBJ2-3; D may be TRBD2 (6 bases). Trimming shortened V by 7 bases and J by 2 bases, and 16 bases separated the two germline ends. Germline lookup yields CDR1 MNHEY and CDR2 SVGAGI. The CDR3 sequence is 15 residues long.

The rearrangement links TRBV7-2 to TRBJ2-7; possibly TRBD1 for D (5 bases). There are 16 residues in the CDR3. The V gene lost 4 bases and the J gene lost 1 base, with 17 bases spanning the gap. The germline gives CDR1 SGHTA, CDR2 FQGNSA. CDR3 in DNA: TGTGCCAGCAGCTCCCCCGTGACAGCCAGGTCCTACGAGCAGTACTTC. Translating it yields CASSSPVTARSYEQYF.